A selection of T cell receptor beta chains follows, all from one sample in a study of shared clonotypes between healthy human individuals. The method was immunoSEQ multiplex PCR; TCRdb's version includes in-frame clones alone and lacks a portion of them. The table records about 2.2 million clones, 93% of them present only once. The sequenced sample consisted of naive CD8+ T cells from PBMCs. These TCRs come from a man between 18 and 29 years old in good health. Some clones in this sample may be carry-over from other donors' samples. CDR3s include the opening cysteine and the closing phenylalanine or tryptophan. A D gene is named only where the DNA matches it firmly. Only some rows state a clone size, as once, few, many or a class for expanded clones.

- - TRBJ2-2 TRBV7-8 CASSLERSGELFF TGTGCCAGCAGCTTAGAGCGGAGCGGGGAGCTGTTTTTT
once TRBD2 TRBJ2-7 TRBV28 CASSSTGLAGAYEQYF TGTGCCAGCAGTTCAACGGGACTAGCGGGAGCATACGAGCAGTACTTC
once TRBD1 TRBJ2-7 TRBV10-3 CAISGDRETRSYEQYF TGTGCCATCAGTGGGGACAGGGAGACTCGTTCCTACGAGCAGTACTTC
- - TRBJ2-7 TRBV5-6 CASSLAGLSSYEQYF TGTGCCAGCAGCTTGGCGGGACTGAGCTCCTACGAGCAGTACTTC
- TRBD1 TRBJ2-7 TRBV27 CAIIGTGETYEQYF TGTGCCATCATAGGGACAGGGGAGACCTACGAGCAGTACTTC
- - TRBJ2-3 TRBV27 CASSFGPRHTDTQYF TGTGCCAGCAGTTTCGGACCGCGTCACACAGATACGCAGTATTTT
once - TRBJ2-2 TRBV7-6 CASSLEGTGELFF TGTGCCAGCAGCTTAGAGGGCACCGGGGAGCTGTTTTTT
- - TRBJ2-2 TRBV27 CASSFSAQGTGELFF TGTGCCAGCAGTTTTAGCGCCCAAGGGACCGGGGAGCTGTTTTTT
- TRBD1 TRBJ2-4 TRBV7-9 CASSLNRGANLNIQYF TGTGCCAGCAGCTTAAACAGGGGCGCGAATCTAAACATTCAGTACTTC
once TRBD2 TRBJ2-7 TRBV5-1 CASSLALGLAGYEQYF TGCGCCAGCAGCTTGGCCTTGGGACTAGCAGGCTACGAGCAGTACTTC
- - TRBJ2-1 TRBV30 CAWAHNEQFF TGTGCCTGGGCCCACAATGAGCAGTTCTTC
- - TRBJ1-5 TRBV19 CASSIRGPNQPQHF TGTGCCAGTAGTATCCGGGGACCTAATCAGCCCCAGCATTTT
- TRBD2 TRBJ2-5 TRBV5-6 CASSSRGTSAQETQYF TGTGCCAGCAGCTCACGAGGGACTAGCGCCCAAGAGACCCAGTACTTC
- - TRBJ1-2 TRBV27 CASSLVGGSYGYTF TGTGCCAGCAGTTTAGTAGGGGGAAGCTATGGCTACACCTTC
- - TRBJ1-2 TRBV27 CASSLLRGSYGYTF TGTGCCAGCAGTTTATTACGGGGATCCTATGGCTACACCTTC
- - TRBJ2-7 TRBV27 CASSLGGWGTFYEQYF TGTGCCAGCAGTTTAGGTGGCTGGGGGACCTTCTACGAGCAGTACTTC
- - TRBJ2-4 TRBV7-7 CASSLILRSEAKNIQYF TGTGCCAGCAGCTTAATTTTGAGGTCTGAAGCCAAAAACATTCAGTACTTC
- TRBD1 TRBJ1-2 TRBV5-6 CASSWDRGDGYTF TGTGCCAGCAGCTGGGACAGGGGTGATGGCTACACCTTC
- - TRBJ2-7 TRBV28 CASCFKDRRGYEQYF TGTGCCAGCTGTTTTAAGGACAGGCGGGGCTACGAGCAGTACTTC
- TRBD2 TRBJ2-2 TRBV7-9 CASSPVGLAGGPVTGELFF TGTGCCAGCAGCCCGGTGGGACTAGCGGGAGGGCCAGTCACCGGGGAGCTGTTTTTT
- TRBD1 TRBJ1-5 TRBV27 CASSSRQGIYQPQHF TGTGCCAGCAGTTCTCGACAGGGAATTTATCAGCCCCAGCATTTT
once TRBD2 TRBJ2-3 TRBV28 CASSAPSGTSTDTQYF TGTGCCAGCAGTGCCCCTAGCGGGACCAGCACAGATACGCAGTATTTT
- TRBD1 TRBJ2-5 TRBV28 CASSERQGYQETQYF TGTGCCAGCAGTGAGCGACAGGGATACCAAGAGACCCAGTACTTC